Sequencing of this T cell receptor (beta chain) was carried out in a study of cytomegalovirus exposure and HLA in healthy donors. Study outcomes and limitations: High specificity and sensitivity for cytomegalovirus status were reported for the classifier. Across HLA loci, a later analysis found differing TCR association rates, with DRB1 most and HLA-C fewest. Indistinguishable V segments such as TRBV6-2 and TRBV6-3 were excluded. Trimming of TCR beta V- and J-genes showed a link, identified in a later analysis, to a missense DCLRE1C variant.

PCR employed 60 Vbeta and 13 Jbeta primers. Measured with immunoSEQ multiplex PCR; TCRdb has only the in-frame clones, and not every one. The table shows around 270,000 clones, with 75% to 90% occurring only once. To note about this clone: Its antigen is unknown.

The CDR3 loop spans 17 amino acids. V was trimmed by 3 bases and J by 0 bases, leaving 17 bases between them. From germline, CDR1 is MDHEN and CDR2 SYDVKM. The chain has TRBV28 and TRBJ1-1; D gene uncertain. This receptor was identified in a girl aged 2-15 years in good health and CMV-seronegative. The sequenced sample consisted of PBMCs. The CDR3 bases are TGTGCCAGCAGTTTCCCAGACGGAAGACTAATGAACACTGAAGCTTTCTTT. Translated: CASSFPDGRLMNTEAFF. The full variable domain, in which reference TRBV28 and TRBJ1-1 provide the parts outside the CDR3, is DVKVTQSSRYLVKRTGEKVFLECVQDMDHENMFWYRQDPGLGLRLIYFSYDVKMKEKGDIPEGYSVSREKKERFSLILESASTNQTSMYLCASSFPDGRLMNTEAFFGQGTRLTVV.